Presented here are 26 T cell receptor beta chains from one specimen sequenced in a study of shared clonotypes between healthy human individuals (dated by TCRdb to the early 2020s). For the CD8 naive samples, CD45RO-negative cells were positively selected for CCR7, yielding a CD45RA+CCR7+ population from which TemRA cells were excluded. The library was prepared using the immunoSEQ multiplex PCR assay. TCRdb retrieved this table from immuneACCESS and kept in-frame rearrangements only. Not all clones are present; in checked studies, unresolved V genes account for under half, and no reason is known for the remainder. In this sample the table shows around 1.9 million clones, about 92% of which occur a single time. The ten most abundant clones make up under 2% of the sample. The sequenced sample consisted of naive CD8+ T cells from PBMCs. Read against the paper, the sample's cell subset or site label means: CD45RA+CCR7+. The receptors stem from a young man in good health. Some clones in this sample may be carry-over from other donors' samples.

The V call is TRBV4-3, the J call TRBJ2-7, with D uncertain. Trimming took 1 base from V and 4 from J, leaving 17 bases between them. Germline CDR1 and CDR2: LGHNA and YSLEER. The CDR3 extends over 16 amino acids. CDR3 nucleotide sequence: TGCGCCAGCAGCCAAGGGACCCAGGAAGCGCTATACGAGCAGTACTTC. The encoded protein is CASSQGTQEALYEQYF.

The rearrangement uses TRBV6-5 and TRBJ2-1; TRBD2 agrees at 11 bases. The J segment lost 3 bases and the V segment lost 4 bases, leaving 5 bases of the junction unmatched. This CDR3 comprises 16 residues. The V gene's germline CDR1 is MNHEY and CDR2 SVGAGI. In DNA, the CDR3 is TGTGCCAGCAGTTCGCTAGCGGGAGGTCTCTACAATGAGCAGTTCTTC. Translating gives CASSSLAGGLYNEQFF.

Details on this clone: At the DNA level, this CDR3 is encoded by other sequences in the same sample as well. V gene TRBV28 combines with J gene TRBJ1-5; maybe TRBD1 (6 bases). In germline, CDR1 is MDHEN, CDR2 SYDVKM. The CDR3 length is 14 residues. Deletions cut 5 bases from V and 1 base from J, with 9 bases between. CDR3 protein: CASSLGQSNQPQHF. The DNA of the CDR3 is TGTGCCAGCAGTCTAGGACAGAGCAATCAGCCCCAGCATTTT.

J is TRBJ2-7 and V is TRBV2; 8 nucleotides match TRBD1. With 0 bases clipped from V and 4 bases from J, the junction kept 11 bases outside the gene matches. Germline CDR1 reads SNHLY; CDR2 reads FYNNEI. CDR3 length equals 17 residues. The CDR3 spells CASSEAVLAGGEYEQYF. CDR3 nucleotides: TGTGCCAGCAGTGAAGCCGTCTTGGCAGGGGGCGAGTACGAGCAGTACTTC.

The rearrangement links TRBV28 to TRBJ1-1, with a possible D match to TRBD1 (6 bases). Germline V CDR1 and CDR2: MDHEN, SYDVKM. Trimming removed 3 bases from V and 7 bases from J, with 9 bases in between. The CDR3 runs to 12 residues. CDR3 residues: CASSFGQLEAFF. The CDR3 DNA sequence: TGTGCCAGCAGTTTTGGACAGCTTGAAGCTTTCTTT.

The chain couples TRBV28 to TRBJ1-3; D unresolved. Germline V CDR1 and CDR2: MDHEN, SYDVKM. The CDR3 totals 14 residues. V was clipped by 6 bases and J by 0 bases, with 9 bases between them. CDR3 DNA sequence: TGTGCCAGCAGGGGCGAGAGCTCTGGAAACACCATATATTTT. This translates into CASRGESSGNTIYF.

The V call is TRBV27, the J call TRBJ1-5; 7 nucleotides align to TRBD1. The CDR3 contains 13 residues. With 7 bases clipped from V and 4 bases from J, the junction kept 4 bases outside the gene matches. Germline CDR1 reads MNHEY; CDR2 reads SMNVEV (reference sequence). The CDR3 DNA follows: TGTGCCAGCACTCCAGGGGGAAATCAGCCCCAGCATTTT. Protein sequence: CASTPGGNQPQHF.

V and J are TRBV23-1 and TRBJ2-7; D unresolved. TRBV23-1 is designated an ORF whose function remains uncertain. The CDR3 loop spans 15 amino acids. Trimming stripped 0 bases from V and 5 bases from J, with 14 bases between. The DNA for the CDR3 is TGCGCCAGCAGTCAATCAAGGGATATCCCCCACGAGCAGTACTTC. It codes for CASSQSRDIPHEQYF.

The chain links TRBV27 to TRBJ2-7; the D gene is possibly TRBD2 (6 bases). V gave up 3 bases and J gave up 1 base, with 19 bases separating them. From germline, CDR1 is MNHEY and CDR2 SMNVEV (reference sequence). There are 17 residues in the CDR3. CDR3 residues: CASSFSLSAGPSYEQYF. The CDR3 bases are TGTGCCAGCAGTTTTTCCCTTTCGGCGGGGCCTTCCTACGAGCAGTACTTC.

The rearrangement links TRBV4-1 to TRBJ2-7; 12 bases are shared with TRBD1. This CDR3 is 15 amino acids long. The J segment lost 6 bases and the V segment lost 5 bases, leaving 8 bases of the junction unmatched. Per the germline V gene, CDR1 is MGHRA and CDR2 is YSYEKL. This CDR3 reads CASSGRDRGLVEQYF. DNA for the CDR3: TGCGCCAGCAGCGGCCGGGACAGGGGGCTCGTCGAGCAGTACTTC.

The chain has TRBV5-6 and TRBJ2-1; 9 bases line up with TRBD1. Looked up from germline, CDR1 is SGHDT and CDR2 is YYEEEE. J gave up 10 bases and V 0 bases, and 5 bases lay outside the gene matches. CDR3 length equals 14 residues. CDR3 sequence reads: CASSLAQGAGEQFF. As DNA, the CDR3 is TGTGCCAGCAGCTTGGCACAGGGGGCGGGAGAGCAGTTCTTC.

This clone was recorded only once. The chain uses TRBV12-5 and TRBJ2-1, with 7 bases lining up with TRBD2. The CDR3 runs 12 residues. With 6 bases clipped from V and 6 bases from J, the junction kept 2 bases outside the gene matches. Germline V lookup: CDR1 LGHNT, CDR2 FRNRAP. Here the CDR3 reads CASGPGGNEQFF. CDR3 bases: TGTGCTAGTGGCCCGGGGGGCAATGAGCAGTTCTTC.

Comment on this clone: Different DNA sequences within this sample yield the same CDR3. This rearrangement joins TRBV27 to TRBJ1-5; no reliable D call. CDR3 length equals 14 residues. CDR1 MNHEY and CDR2 SMNVEV come from the germline V gene (reference sequence). V lost 3 bases, J lost 1 base, and 7 bases lay in between. CDR3 sequence reads: CASSFVGSNQPQHF. DNA of the CDR3: TGTGCCAGCAGTTTCGTGGGGAGCAATCAGCCCCAGCATTTT.

The chain recombines TRBV10-2 with TRBJ1-2, with 10 positions matching TRBD1. Trimming cost V 3 bases and J 7 bases; bases outside gene matches: 8. The CDR3 is 15 amino acids. Germline values: CDR1 WSHSY, CDR2 SAAADI. CDR3 protein: CASSEATGGEGGYTF. As DNA, the CDR3 is TGCGCCAGCAGTGAAGCGACAGGGGGCGAGGGTGGCTACACCTTC.

The chain is built from TRBV19 and TRBJ1-1; unclear D gene. CDR1 and CDR2 from the germline V gene are LNHDA and SQIVND (reference sequence). The V end lost 7 bases, the J end lost 0 bases, and 9 bases lay between the germline ends. This CDR3 contains 13 residues. Here the CDR3 DNA reads TGTGCCAGTAAGTTTGGTATGAACACTGAAGCTTTCTTT. This encodes CASKFGMNTEAFF.

V is TRBV7-9 and J is TRBJ2-1; 12 bases map to TRBD2. CDR3 size: 15 residues. The V and J ends lost 8 bases and 8 bases, in that order; junction bases with no gene match: 10. Looked up from germline, CDR1 is SEHNR and CDR2 is FQNEAQ (reference sequence). The CDR3 DNA reads as TGTGCCAGCGGGTCTAGCGGGAGGGCCGGGGATGAGCAGTTCTTC. This translates into CASGSSGRAGDEQFF.

This chain uses TRBV11-2 with TRBJ1-4, with D unresolved. Germline V gene data show CDR1 as SGHAT and CDR2 as FQNNGV. Deletions cut 2 bases from V and 11 bases from J, with 6 bases between. This CDR3 contains 11 residues. The CDR3 reads CASSLLGKLFF. In nucleotides, the CDR3 is TGTGCCAGCAGCTTACTCGGGAAACTGTTTTTT.

The gene calls are TRBV7-9 and TRBJ2-1, with 9 bases fitting TRBD1. V gave up 5 bases and J gave up 10 bases; unmatched junction bases: 9. Germline V gives CDR1 SEHNR, CDR2 FQNEAQ (reference sequence). The CDR3 is 14 residues long. The CDR3 DNA sequence: TGTGCCAGCAGCCCCGGACAGGGGAATGTGGAGCAGTTCTTC. Its protein product is CASSPGQGNVEQFF.

The chain couples TRBV15 to TRBJ1-4, with 9 bases identical to TRBD1. Looked up from germline, CDR1 is LNHNV and CDR2 is YYDKDF (reference sequence). V dropped 0 bases and J dropped 8; count of bases not matched to a gene: 7. The length of the CDR3 is 16 residues. The CDR3 DNA is TGTGCCACCAGCAGAGAGGGACAGGGTGGGGGAGAAAAACTGTTTTTT. Protein product: CATSREGQGGGEKLFF.

This clone was counted once. This sequence joins TRBV5-6 and TRBJ1-2; the D is unclear. The V gene's germline CDR1 is SGHDT and CDR2 YYEEEE. Deletions cut 1 base from V and 5 bases from J, with 18 bases between. The CDR3 covers 16 residues. The CDR3 is CASSLYFGHSRYGYTF. The CDR3 nucleotides read TGTGCCAGCAGCTTGTACTTCGGGCATTCACGTTATGGCTACACCTTC. Together with reference TRBV5-6 and TRBJ1-2, the CDR3 gives the full variable domain: DAGVTQSPTHLIKTRGQQVTLRCSPKSGHDTVSWYQQALGQGPQFIFQYYEEEERQRGNFPDRFSGHQFPNYSSELNVNALLLGDSALYLCASSLYFGHSRYGYTFGSGTRLTVV.

The chain links TRBV4-1 to TRBJ2-2; TRBD2 agrees at 12 bases. This CDR3 is 18 amino acids long. J was trimmed by 5 bases and V by 2 bases; bases with no gene match: 9. CDR1 and CDR2 from the germline V gene are MGHRA and YSYEKL. In DNA form, the CDR3 reads TGCGCCAGCAGCCAACCGCGGACTAGCGGGAATCTGACCGGGGAGCTGTTTTTT. This sequence encodes CASSQPRTSGNLTGELFF.

The CDR3 sequence: CASSLTGTGGFGNTIYF. CDR3 nucleotide sequence: TGTGCCAGCAGCCTTACCGGGACAGGGGGCTTTGGAAACACCATATATTTT. The chain combines TRBV9 with TRBJ1-3, with 12 nucleotides matching TRBD1. CDR3 size: 17 residues. Losses at the gene ends were 4 bases for V and 3 bases for J; bases not matched to a gene: 8. Germline V CDR1 and CDR2: SGDLS, YYNGEE.

The chain uses TRBV10-3 and TRBJ1-1, with 10 bases that match TRBD1. The CDR3 is made up of 17 amino acids. The ends lost 3 bases at V and 1 base at J; junction bases unmatched: 8. Germline loops: CDR1 ENHRY, CDR2 SYGVKD. The DNA of the CDR3 is TGTGCCATCAGTGAAACTCCGGGACAGGGGACGAACACTGAAGCTTTCTTT. The encoded protein is CAISETPGQGTNTEAFF.

V usage is TRBV27 and J usage is TRBJ1-5; D unclear. CDR1 and CDR2 (germline): MNHEY, SMNVEV (reference sequence). This CDR3 comprises 14 residues. Between the trimmed V and J ends, which lost 5 bases and 1 base, there was a span of 9 bases. The CDR3 loop is CASSERTSNQPQHF. The CDR3 DNA follows: TGTGCCAGCAGTGAGAGGACGAGCAATCAGCCCCAGCATTTT.

V gene TRBV5-1 combines with J gene TRBJ2-7; tentative D call: TRBD1 (6 bases). The V and J ends lost 1 base and 2 bases respectively, with 10 bases between them. The CDR3 is 14 residues long. The germline gives CDR1 SGHRS, CDR2 YFSETQ. CDR3 protein: CASSLWAGAYEQYF. The CDR3 bases are TGCGCCAGCAGCTTGTGGGCAGGGGCCTACGAGCAGTACTTC.

This chain joins TRBV19 and TRBJ1-1, with D tentatively TRBD1 (5 bases). The CDR3 is made up of 15 amino acids. Looked up from germline, CDR1 is LNHDA and CDR2 is SQIVND (reference sequence). V lost 6 bases to trimming and J lost 1 base, with 15 bases between them. Here the CDR3 DNA reads TGTGCCAGTAGCATATTAGACAGTTCGAACACTGAAGCTTTCTTT. Translation: CASSILDSSNTEAFF.